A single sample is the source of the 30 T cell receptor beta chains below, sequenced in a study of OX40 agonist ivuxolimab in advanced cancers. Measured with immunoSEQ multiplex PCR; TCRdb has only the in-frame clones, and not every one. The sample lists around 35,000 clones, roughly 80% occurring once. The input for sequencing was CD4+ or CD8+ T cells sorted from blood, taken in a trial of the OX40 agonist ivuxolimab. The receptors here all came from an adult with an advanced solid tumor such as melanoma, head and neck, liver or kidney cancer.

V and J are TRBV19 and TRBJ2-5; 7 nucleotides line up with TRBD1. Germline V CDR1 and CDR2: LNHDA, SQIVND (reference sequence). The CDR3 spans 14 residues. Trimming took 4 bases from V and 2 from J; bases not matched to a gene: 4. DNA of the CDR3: TGTGCCAGTAGTAAGGGGGCCACTCAAGAGACCCAGTACTTC. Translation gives CASSKGATQETQYF.

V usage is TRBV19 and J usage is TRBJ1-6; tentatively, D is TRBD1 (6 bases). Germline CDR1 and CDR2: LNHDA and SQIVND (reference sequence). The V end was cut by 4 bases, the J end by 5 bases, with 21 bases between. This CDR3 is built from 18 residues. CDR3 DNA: TGTGCCAGTAGTACGACCCCGACGGGGGGGGCGAATAATTCACCCCTCCACTTT. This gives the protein CASSTTPTGGANNSPLHF.

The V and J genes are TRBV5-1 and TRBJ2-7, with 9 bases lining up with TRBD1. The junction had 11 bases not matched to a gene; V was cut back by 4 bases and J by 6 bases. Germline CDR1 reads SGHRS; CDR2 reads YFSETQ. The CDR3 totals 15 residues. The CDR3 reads CASSRTGGEAGEQYF. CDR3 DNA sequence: TGCGCCAGCAGCCGCACAGGGGGCGAAGCGGGCGAGCAGTACTTC.

The CDR3 DNA sequence: TGTGCCAGCAGTCCCTTGGAGCGCACGAACAATGAGCAGTTCTTC. Encoded protein: CASSPLERTNNEQFF. V gene TRBV27 combines with J gene TRBJ2-1; D remains unclear. CDR3 size: 15 residues. Between the trimmed V and J ends, which lost 5 bases and 5 bases, there was a span of 16 bases. From germline, CDR1 is MNHEY and CDR2 SMNVEV (reference sequence).

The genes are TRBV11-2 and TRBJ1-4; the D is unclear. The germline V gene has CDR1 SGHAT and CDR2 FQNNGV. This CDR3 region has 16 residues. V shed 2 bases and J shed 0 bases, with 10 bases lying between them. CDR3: CASSLNRGPTNEKLFF. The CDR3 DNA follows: TGTGCCAGCAGCTTAAACCGAGGCCCAACTAATGAAAAACTGTTTTTT.

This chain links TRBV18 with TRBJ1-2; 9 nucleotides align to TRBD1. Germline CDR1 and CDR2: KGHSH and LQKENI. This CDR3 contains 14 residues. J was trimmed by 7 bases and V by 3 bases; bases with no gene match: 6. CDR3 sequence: CASSPTGGDRGYTF. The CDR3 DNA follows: TGTGCCAGCTCACCTACAGGGGGCGATCGTGGCTACACCTTC.

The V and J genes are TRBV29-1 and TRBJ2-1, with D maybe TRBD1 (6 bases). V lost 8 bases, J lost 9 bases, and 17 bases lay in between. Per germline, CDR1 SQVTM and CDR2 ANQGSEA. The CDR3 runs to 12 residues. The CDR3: CSHKGTSGEQFF. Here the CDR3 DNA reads TGCAGCCATAAAGGGACATCGGGTGAGCAGTTCTTC.

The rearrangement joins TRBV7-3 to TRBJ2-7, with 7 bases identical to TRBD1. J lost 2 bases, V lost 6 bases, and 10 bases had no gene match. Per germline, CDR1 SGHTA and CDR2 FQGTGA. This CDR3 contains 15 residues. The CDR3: CASRKSGTAAYEQYF. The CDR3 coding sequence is TGTGCCAGCAGAAAATCCGGGACAGCCGCCTACGAGCAGTACTTC.

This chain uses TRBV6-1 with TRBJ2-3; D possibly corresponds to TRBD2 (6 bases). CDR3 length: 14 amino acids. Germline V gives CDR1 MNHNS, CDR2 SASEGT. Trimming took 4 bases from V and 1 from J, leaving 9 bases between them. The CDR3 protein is CASSVGGGTDTQYF. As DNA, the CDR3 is TGTGCCAGCAGTGTCGGGGGTGGCACAGATACGCAGTATTTT.

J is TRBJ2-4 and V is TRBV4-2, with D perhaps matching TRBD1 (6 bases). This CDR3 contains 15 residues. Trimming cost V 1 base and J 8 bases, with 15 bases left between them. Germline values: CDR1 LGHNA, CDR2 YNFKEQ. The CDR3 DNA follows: TGTGCCAGCAGCCAAGTGGGGCAGGGGCTACACATTCAGTACTTC. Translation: CASSQVGQGLHIQYF.

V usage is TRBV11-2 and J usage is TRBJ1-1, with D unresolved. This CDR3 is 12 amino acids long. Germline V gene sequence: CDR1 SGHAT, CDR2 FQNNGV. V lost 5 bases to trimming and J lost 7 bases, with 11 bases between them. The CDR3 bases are TGTGCCAGCAGCGACGAGACGGATGAAGCTTTCTTT. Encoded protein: CASSDETDEAFF.

The CDR3: CASSLEVVNNQPQHF. The CDR3 nucleotides read TGTGCCAGCAGCTTGGAGGTGGTGAACAATCAGCCCCAGCATTTT. V gene TRBV5-5 combines with J gene TRBJ1-5, with D hard to call. Trimming took off 0 bases at V and 3 bases at J, with 10 bases between the two ends. In germline, CDR1 is SGHKS, CDR2 YYEKEE (reference sequence). The CDR3 contains 15 residues.

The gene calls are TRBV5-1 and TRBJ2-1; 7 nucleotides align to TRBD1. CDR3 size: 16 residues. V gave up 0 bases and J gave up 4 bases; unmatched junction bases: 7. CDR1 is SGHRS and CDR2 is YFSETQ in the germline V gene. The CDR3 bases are TGCGCCAGCAGCTTGGATTGGACAGGTAATTACAATGAGCAGTTCTTC. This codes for CASSLDWTGNYNEQFF.

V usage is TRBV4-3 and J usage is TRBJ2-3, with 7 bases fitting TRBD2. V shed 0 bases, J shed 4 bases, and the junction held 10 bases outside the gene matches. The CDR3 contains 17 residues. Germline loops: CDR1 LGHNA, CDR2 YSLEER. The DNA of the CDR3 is TGCGCCAGCAGCCAAGATAAACAGGCGGGGGTGGCAGATACGCAGTATTTT. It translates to CASSQDKQAGVADTQYF.

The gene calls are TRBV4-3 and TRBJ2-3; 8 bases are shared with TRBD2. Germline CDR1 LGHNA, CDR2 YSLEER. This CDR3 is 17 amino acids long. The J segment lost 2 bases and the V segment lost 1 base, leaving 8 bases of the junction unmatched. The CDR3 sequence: CASSQGRAGALTDTQYF. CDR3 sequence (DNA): TGCGCCAGCAGCCAAGGGCGAGCGGGAGCGCTCACAGATACGCAGTATTTT.

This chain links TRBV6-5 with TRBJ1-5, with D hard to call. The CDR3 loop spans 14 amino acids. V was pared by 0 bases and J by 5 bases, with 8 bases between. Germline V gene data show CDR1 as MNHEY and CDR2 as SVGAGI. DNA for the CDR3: TGTGCCAGCAGTTACTCGGGTCCCCATCAGCCCCAGCATTTT. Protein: CASSYSGPHQPQHF.

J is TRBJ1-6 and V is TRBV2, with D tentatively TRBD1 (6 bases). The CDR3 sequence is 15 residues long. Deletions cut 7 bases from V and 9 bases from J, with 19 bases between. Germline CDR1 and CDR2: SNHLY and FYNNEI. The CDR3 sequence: CASTRTDLEGSPLHF. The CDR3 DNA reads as TGTGCCAGCACCAGGACAGACCTAGAGGGTTCACCCCTCCACTTT.

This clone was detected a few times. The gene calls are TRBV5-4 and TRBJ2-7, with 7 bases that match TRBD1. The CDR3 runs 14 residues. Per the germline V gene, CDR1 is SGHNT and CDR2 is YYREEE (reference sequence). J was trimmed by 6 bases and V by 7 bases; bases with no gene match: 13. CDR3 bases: TGTGCCAGCGCAATACGGGACAGTCTTGGCGAGCAGTACTTC. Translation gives CASAIRDSLGEQYF.

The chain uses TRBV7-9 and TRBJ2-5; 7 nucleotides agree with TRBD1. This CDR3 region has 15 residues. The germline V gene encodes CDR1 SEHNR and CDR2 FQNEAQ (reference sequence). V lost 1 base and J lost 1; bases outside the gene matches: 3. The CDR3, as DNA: TGTGCCAGCAGCTTAGTGACAGGGATCCAAGAGACCCAGTACTTC. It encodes CASSLVTGIQETQYF.

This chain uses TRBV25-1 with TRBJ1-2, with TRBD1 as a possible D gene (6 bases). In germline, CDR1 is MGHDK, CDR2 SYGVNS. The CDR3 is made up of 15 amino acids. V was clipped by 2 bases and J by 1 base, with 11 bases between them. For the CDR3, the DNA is TGTGCCAGCAGTGAAGGTGGGACATATAACTATGGCTACACCTTC. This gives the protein CASSEGGTYNYGYTF.

The CDR3 sequence is CASSSGTGSGANVLTF. The CDR3 bases are TGTGCCAGCAGCTCTGGGACAGGGTCCGGGGCCAACGTCCTGACTTTC. The chain uses TRBV5-6 and TRBJ2-6; 9 bases are shared with TRBD1. CDR3 length: 16 amino acids. The trim removed 3 bases at V and 4 bases at J, leaving 5 bases unmatched. Germline CDR1 is SGHDT and CDR2 is YYEEEE.

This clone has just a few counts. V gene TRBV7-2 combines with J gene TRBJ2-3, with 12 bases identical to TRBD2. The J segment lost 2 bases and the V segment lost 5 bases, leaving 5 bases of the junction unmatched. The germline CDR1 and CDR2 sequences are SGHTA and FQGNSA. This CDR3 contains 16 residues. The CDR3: CASSPGTSGLTDTQYF. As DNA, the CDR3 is TGTGCCAGCAGCCCCGGGACTAGCGGGCTCACAGATACGCAGTATTTT.

CDR3 in amino acids: CASSSSALASKADTQYF. The CDR3 DNA is TGTGCCAGCAGCTCATCGGCTTTAGCGAGTAAAGCGGATACGCAGTATTTT. The J gene is TRBJ2-3, the V gene TRBV11-2; weak D call: TRBD2 (5 bases). V lost 4 bases, J lost 6 bases, and 23 bases lay in between. Per germline, CDR1 SGHAT and CDR2 FQNNGV. The CDR3 spans 17 residues. The full variable domain, rest sourced from reference TRBV11-2 and TRBJ2-3, is EAGVAQSPRYKIIEKRQSVAFWCNPISGHATLYWYQQILGQGPKLLIQFQNNGVVDDSQLPKDRFSAERLKGVDSTLKIQPAKLEDSAVYLCASSSSALASKADTQYFGPGTRLTVL.

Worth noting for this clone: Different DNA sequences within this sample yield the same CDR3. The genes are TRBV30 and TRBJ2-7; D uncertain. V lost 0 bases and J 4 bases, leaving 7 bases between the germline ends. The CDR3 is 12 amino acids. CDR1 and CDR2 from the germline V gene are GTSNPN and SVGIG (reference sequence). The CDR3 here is CAWSVGRYEQYF. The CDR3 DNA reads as TGTGCCTGGAGTGTAGGCAGGTACGAGCAGTACTTC. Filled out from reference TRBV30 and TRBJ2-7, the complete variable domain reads SQTIHQWPATLVQPVGSPLSLECTVEGTSNPNLYWYRQAAGRGLQLLFYSVGIGQISSEVPQNLSASRPQDRQFILSSKKLLLSDSGFYLCAWSVGRYEQYFGPGTRLTVT.

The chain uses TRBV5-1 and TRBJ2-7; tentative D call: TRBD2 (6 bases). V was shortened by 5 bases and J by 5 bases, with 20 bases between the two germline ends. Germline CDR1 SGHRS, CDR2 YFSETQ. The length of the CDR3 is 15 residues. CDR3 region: CASSFNGGSNHEQYF. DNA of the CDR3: TGCGCCAGCAGTTTTAATGGGGGGTCGAACCACGAGCAGTACTTC.

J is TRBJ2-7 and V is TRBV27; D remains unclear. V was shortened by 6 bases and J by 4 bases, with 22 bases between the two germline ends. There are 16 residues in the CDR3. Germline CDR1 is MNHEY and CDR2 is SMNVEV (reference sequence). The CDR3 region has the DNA TGTGCCAGCAGGACGAAGGTTAGGCAGCCTACTTACGAGCAGTACTTC. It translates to CASRTKVRQPTYEQYF.

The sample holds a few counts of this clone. In DNA form, the CDR3 reads TGTGCCAGCAGCCAAGACGACGGGACAGAGTTCGGGCAGCCCCAGCATTTT. It translates to CASSQDDGTEFGQPQHF. The chain is built from TRBV4-2 and TRBJ1-5, with 7 bases that match TRBD1. Germline CDR1 reads LGHNA; CDR2 reads YNFKEQ. The V and J ends lost 0 bases and 7 bases, in that order; junction bases with no gene match: 12. The length of the CDR3 is 17 residues.

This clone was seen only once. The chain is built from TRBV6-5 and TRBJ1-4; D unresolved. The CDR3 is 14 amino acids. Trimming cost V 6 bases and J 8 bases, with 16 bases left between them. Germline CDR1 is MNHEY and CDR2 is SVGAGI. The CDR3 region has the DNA TGTGCCAGCAGCTCGGAGGGCGTTTGGGAAAAACTGTTTTTT. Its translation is CASSSEGVWEKLFF.

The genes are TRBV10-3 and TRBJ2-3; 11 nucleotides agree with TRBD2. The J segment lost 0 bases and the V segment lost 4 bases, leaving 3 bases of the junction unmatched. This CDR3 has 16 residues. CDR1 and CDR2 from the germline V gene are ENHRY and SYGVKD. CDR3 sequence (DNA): TGTGCCATCAGTGGGGGACTAGCGGCTAGCACAGATACGCAGTATTTT. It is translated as CAISGGLAASTDTQYF.

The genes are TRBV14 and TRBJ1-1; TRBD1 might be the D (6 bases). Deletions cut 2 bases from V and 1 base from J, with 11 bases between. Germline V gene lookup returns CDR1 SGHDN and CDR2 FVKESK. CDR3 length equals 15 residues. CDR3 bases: TGTGCCAGCAGCCAAACAGGGCTCCCGAACACTGAAGCTTTCTTT. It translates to CASSQTGLPNTEAFF.